At least ten counts were recorded for the clone carrying this T cell receptor beta chain. Antigen: not known. Uncontrolled infection, other autoimmune disease, pregnancy or lactation barred patients from enrollment. Diagnosis relied on clinical symptoms, serum thyroxine and TRAb, thyroid ultrasound and orbital computed tomography. The data stem from a study of T cells in Graves' hyperthyroidism and ophthalmopathy. Using RNA transcripts as the source, TCR beta CDR3 regions were amplified. RT-PCR in the first round (using the HTBI primer set) targeted the TCR CDR3. TCRdb reprocessed the multiplex PCR reads with MiXCR, giving one entry per CDR3 protein. Of roughly 750,000 distinct CDR3 sequences listed, about a sixth are singletons. Study-wide points: Separation of ophthalmopathy from stable hyperthyroidism was achieved by a 13 V-J model. Blood held most thyroid clonotypes expanded above 0.001 frequency.

The CDR3 loop spans 11 amino acids. The V gene's germline CDR1 is WSHSY and CDR2 SAAADI. The V and J ends lost 8 bases and 7 bases respectively, with 8 bases between them. The TCR was taken from a man between 18 and 29 years old with Graves' hyperthyroidism. The rearrangement uses TRBV10-2 and TRBJ1-4, with no clear D. Specimen: blood. The CDR3 is CASRVGEKLFF. DNA for the CDR3: TGCGCCAGCCGGGTCGGTGAAAAACTGTTTTTT.